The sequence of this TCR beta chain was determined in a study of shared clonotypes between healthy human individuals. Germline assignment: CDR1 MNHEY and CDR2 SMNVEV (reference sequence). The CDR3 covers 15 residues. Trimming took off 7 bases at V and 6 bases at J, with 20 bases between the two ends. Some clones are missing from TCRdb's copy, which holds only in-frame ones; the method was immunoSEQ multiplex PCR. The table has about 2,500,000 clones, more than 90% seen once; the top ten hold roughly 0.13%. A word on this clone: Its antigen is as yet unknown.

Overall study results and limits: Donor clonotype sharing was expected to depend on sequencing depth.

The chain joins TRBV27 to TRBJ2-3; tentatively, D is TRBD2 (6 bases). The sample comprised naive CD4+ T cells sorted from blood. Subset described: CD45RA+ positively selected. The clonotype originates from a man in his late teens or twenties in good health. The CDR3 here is CASTRGGGAGDTQYF. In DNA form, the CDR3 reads TGTGCCAGCACTAGGGGAGGTGGAGCTGGGGATACGCAGTATTTT.